The rows below give T cell receptor beta chains drawn from one sample of a study of CD8 T cells in Susac syndrome. TCRdb reprocessed the immunoSEQ multiplex PCR reads via MiXCR and lists one record per CDR3 protein. Of under 95,000 distinct CDR3 sequences listed, roughly 94% are singletons. Specimen: CD4+ T cells from PBMCs. The receptors derive from a human donor with Susac syndrome. Both conserved end residues are part of each CDR3. Each record gives: D gene, clone size, J gene, V gene, CDR3 DNA, CDR3 protein. The D gene is left open where the match is weak. Expanded clones are given a class, and other clones once, few, many or no size at all.

TRBD1,.,TRBJ2-2,TRBV12-3/TRBV12-4,TGTGCCAGCAGTTTAGGACAGGGGCAGGGTACGGAGCTGTTTTTT,CASSLGQGQGTELFF
.,.,TRBJ2-3,TRBV7-2,TGTGCCAGCAGCCCCGGGGGGCCCAGCGGCACAGATACGCAGTATTTT,CASSPGGPSGTDTQYF
.,.,TRBJ2-6,TRBV6-2/TRBV6-3,TGTGCCCTGCGGGACCCTGGGGCCAACGTCCTGACTTTC,CALRDPGANVLTF
TRBD1,.,TRBJ1-1,TRBV9,TGTGCCAGCAGCGTATTGACAGGGGGAGGCACTGAAGCTTTCTTT,CASSVLTGGGTEAFF
.,.,TRBJ1-2,TRBV20-1,TGCAGCGGCTTCAGGGGCTACACCTTC,CSGFRGYTF
TRBD2,.,TRBJ2-3,TRBV7-2,TGTGCCAGCATTGGCGGGGGTGACGATACGCAGTATTTT,CASIGGGDDTQYF
TRBD2,once,TRBJ2-2,TRBV12-5,TGTGCTAGTGCCCCCCCCGGGACTAGCGGGGGGATCGGGTTTACCGGGGAGCTGTTTTTT,CASAPPGTSGGIGFTGELFF
TRBD1,.,TRBJ2-7,TRBV30,TGTGCCTGGAGTGTACAGGGGGCCTACGAGCAGTACTTC,CAWSVQGAYEQYF
TRBD2,.,TRBJ2-7,TRBV20-1,TGCAGTGCTAGAGGTGAAAAGCGGGGACCATACGAGCAGTACTTC,CSARGEKRGPYEQYF
.,.,TRBJ2-5,TRBV5-1,TGCGCCAGCAGCTTGGATGCAGGGAAAGAGACCCAGTACTTC,CASSLDAGKETQYF
.,.,TRBJ2-7,TRBV15,TGTGCCACCAGGCCGGGCGGAAGCTCCTACGAGCAGTACTTC,CATRPGGSSYEQYF
TRBD1,.,TRBJ2-2,TRBV24-1,TGTGCCACCAGGGACAGGGCCGGGGAGCTGTTTTTT,CATRDRAGELFF
.,.,TRBJ2-7,TRBV11-2,TGTGCCAGCAGCTTAGTAAGCTACGAGCAGTACTTC,CASSLVSYEQYF
.,.,TRBJ1-2,TRBV5-1,TGCGCCAGCAGCGTGGGAGTTAACTATGGCTACACCTTC,CASSVGVNYGYTF
.,.,TRBJ1-2,TRBV21-1,TGTGCCAGCAGCAAAGAAGACAGGTGGGTGGAAGCTAACTATGGCTACACCTTC,CASSKEDRWVEANYGYTF
.,.,TRBJ1-6,TRBV9,TGTGCCAGCAGCGTAGCGGGGGCAGGGGAATCACCCCTCCACTTT,CASSVAGAGESPLHF
TRBD1,.,TRBJ1-3,TRBV30,TGTGCCTGGACTCCCGGGACAGGGGGCTCTGGAAACACCATATATTTT,CAWTPGTGGSGNTIYF
.,.,TRBJ2-3,TRBV24-1,TGTGCCACCAGTGATTTGGGTGGGCGGCCCACAGATACGCAGTATTTT,CATSDLGGRPTDTQYF
.,.,TRBJ1-6,TRBV6-2/TRBV6-3,TGTGCCAGCAGTTCCGCCTTTCTGTTGGCCCTCCACTTT,CASSSAFLLALHF
.,once,TRBJ1-5,TRBV12-3/TRBV12-4,TGTGCCAGCAGACCCTCAGGGGAGAATCAGCCCCAGCATTTT,CASRPSGENQPQHF
.,few,TRBJ2-3,TRBV7-2,TGTGCCAGCAGCTCCCCCCCTGGGACGCAGTATTTT,CASSSPPGTQYF
TRBD1,.,TRBJ2-1,TRBV29-1,TGCAGCGTCGACGGACAGGGGTATGAGCAGTTCTTC,CSVDGQGYEQFF
.,.,TRBJ2-2,TRBV11-1,TGTGCCAGCAGGTACACCGGGGAGCTGTTTTTT,CASRYTGELFF
TRBD2,.,TRBJ2-2,TRBV4-3,TGCGCCAGCAGCCAAGTCCCTGGGGTAGCGGGGTACACCGGGGAGCTGTTTTTT,CASSQVPGVAGYTGELFF